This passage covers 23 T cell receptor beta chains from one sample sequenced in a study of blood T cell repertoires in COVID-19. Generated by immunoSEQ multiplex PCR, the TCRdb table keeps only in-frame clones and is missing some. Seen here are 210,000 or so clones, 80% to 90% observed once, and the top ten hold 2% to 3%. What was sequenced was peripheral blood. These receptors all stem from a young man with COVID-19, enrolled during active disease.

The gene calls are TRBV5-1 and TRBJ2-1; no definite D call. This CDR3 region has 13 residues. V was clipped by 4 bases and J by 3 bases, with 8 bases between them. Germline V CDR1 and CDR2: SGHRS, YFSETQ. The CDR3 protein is CASSPPVYNEQFF. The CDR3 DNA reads TGCGCCAGCAGCCCCCCCGTCTACAATGAGCAGTTCTTC.

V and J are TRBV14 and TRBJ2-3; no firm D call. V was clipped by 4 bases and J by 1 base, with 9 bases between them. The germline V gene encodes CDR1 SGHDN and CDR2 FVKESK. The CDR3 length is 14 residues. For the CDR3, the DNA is TGTGCCAGCAGCCTTTACGAGGGCACAGATACGCAGTATTTT. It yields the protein CASSLYEGTDTQYF.

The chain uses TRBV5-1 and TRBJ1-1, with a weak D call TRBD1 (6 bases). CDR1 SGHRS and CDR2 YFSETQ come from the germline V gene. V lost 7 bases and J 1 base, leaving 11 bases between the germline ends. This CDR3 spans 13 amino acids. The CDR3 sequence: CASRGQQNTEAFF. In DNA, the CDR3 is TGCGCCAGCCGAGGACAGCAGAACACTGAAGCTTTCTTT.

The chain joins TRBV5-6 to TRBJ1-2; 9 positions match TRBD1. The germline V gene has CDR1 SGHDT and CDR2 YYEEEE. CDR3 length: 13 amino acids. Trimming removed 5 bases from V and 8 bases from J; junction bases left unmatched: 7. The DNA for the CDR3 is TGTGCCAGCAGTTCCGGGACAGGGTTAGGCTACACCTTC. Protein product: CASSSGTGLGYTF.

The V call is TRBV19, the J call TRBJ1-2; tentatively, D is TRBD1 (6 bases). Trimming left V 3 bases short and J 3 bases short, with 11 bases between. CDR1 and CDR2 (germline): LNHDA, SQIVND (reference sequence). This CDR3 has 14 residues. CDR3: CASSIGRGDYGYTF. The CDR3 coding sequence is TGTGCCAGTAGTATCGGCAGGGGCGACTATGGCTACACCTTC.

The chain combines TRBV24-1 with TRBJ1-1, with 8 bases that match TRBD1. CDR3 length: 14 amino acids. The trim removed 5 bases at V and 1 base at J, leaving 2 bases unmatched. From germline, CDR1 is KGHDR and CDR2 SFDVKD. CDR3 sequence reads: CATSGTGRNTEAFF. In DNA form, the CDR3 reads TGTGCCACCAGTGGGACAGGGAGGAACACTGAAGCTTTCTTT.

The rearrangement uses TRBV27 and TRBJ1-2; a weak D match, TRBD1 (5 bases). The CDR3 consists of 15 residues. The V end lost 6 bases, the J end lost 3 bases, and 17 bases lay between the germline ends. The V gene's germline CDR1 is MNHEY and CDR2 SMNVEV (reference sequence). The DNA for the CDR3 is TGTGCCAGCAGAGCTGCGGGGCAAAACTACTATGGCTACACCTTC. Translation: CASRAAGQNYYGYTF.

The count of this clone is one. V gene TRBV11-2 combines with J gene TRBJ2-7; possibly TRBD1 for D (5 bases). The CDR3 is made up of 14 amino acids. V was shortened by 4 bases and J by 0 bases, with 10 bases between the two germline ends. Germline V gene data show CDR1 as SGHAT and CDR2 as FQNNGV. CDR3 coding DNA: TGTGCCAGCAGCTCCCGGACATCCTCCTACGAGCAGTACTTC. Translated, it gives CASSSRTSSYEQYF.

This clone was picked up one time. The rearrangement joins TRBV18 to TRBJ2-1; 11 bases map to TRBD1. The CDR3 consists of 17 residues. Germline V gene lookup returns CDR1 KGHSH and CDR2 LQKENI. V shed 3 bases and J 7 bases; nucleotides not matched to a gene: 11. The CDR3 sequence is CASSPTTGTGGVNEQFF. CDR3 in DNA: TGTGCCAGCTCACCCACAACCGGGACAGGGGGAGTAAATGAGCAGTTCTTC.

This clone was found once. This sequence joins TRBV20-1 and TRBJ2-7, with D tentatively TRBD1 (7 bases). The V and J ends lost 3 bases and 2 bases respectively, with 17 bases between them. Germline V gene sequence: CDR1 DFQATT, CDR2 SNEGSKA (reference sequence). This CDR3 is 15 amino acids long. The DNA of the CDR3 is TGCAGTGCTAGTCGTACAGGGGCGGGGACCTACGAGCAGTACTTC. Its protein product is CSASRTGAGTYEQYF.

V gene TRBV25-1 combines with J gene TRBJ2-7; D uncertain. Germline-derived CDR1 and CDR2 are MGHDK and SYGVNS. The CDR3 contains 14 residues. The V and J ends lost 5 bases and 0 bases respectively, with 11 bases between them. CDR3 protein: CASSTRLSSYEQYF. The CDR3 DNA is TGTGCCAGCAGTACCAGGCTGAGCTCCTACGAGCAGTACTTC.

The CDR3 nucleotides read TGTGCCAGCAGCGTAGCGGCTAGCGGGGTCCTGAGTACGCAGTATTTT. It encodes CASSVAASGVLSTQYF. The genes are TRBV9 and TRBJ2-3, with 9 positions matching TRBD2. Per the germline V gene, CDR1 is SGDLS and CDR2 is YYNGEE. Losses at the gene ends were 0 bases for V and 8 bases for J; bases not matched to a gene: 10. The CDR3 runs 16 residues.

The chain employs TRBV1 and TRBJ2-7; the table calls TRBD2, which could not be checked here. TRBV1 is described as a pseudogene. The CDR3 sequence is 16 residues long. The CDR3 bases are TGCACCAGCAGCCCGGACTGCAAACCCCGGAGCTACGAGCAGTACTTC. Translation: CTSSPDCKPRSYEQYF.

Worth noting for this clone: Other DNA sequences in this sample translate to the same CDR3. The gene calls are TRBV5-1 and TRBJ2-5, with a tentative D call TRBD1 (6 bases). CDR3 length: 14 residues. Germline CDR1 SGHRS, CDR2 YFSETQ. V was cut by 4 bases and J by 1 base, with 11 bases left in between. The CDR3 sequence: CASSPGTSQETQYF. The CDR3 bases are TGCGCCAGCAGCCCAGGGACATCCCAAGAGACCCAGTACTTC.

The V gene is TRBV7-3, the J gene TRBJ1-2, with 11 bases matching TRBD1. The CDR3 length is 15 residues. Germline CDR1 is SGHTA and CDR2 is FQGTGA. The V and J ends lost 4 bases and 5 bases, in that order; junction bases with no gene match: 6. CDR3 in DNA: TGTGCCAGCAGCTACGGACAGGGGGCAGGGTATGGCTACACCTTC. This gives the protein CASSYGQGAGYGYTF.

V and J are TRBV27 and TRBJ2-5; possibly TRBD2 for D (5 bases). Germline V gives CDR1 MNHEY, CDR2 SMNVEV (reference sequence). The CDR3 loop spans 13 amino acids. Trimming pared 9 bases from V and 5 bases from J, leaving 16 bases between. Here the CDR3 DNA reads TGTGCCAGTCGCTCGGGGTTAATTGAGACCCAGTACTTC. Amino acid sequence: CASRSGLIETQYF.

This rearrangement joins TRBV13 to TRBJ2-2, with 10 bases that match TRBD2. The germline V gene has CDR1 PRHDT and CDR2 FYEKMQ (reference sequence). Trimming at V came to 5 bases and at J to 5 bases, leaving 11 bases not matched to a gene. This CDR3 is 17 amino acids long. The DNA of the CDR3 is TGTGCCAGCAGCCCCCGATCTAGCGGGAGCGCAACCGGGGAGCTGTTTTTT. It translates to CASSPRSSGSATGELFF.

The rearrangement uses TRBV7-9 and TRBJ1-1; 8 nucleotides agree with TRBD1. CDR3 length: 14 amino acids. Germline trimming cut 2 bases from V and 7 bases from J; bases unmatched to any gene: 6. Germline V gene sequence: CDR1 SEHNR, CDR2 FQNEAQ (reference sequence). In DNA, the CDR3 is TGTGCCAGCAGCTTACCGACAGGGGCCAGTGAAGCTTTCTTT. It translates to CASSLPTGASEAFF.

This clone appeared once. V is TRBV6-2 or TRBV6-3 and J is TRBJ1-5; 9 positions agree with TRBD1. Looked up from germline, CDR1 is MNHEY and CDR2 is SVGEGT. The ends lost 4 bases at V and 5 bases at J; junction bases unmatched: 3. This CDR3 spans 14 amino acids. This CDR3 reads CASSSTGGYQPQHF. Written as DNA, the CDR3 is TGTGCCAGCAGTTCCACAGGGGGCTATCAGCCCCAGCATTTT.

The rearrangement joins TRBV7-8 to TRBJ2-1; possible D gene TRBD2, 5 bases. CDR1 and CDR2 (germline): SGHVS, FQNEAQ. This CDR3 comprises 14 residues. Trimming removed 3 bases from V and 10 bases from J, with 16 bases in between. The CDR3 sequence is CASSFRLADREQFF. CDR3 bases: TGTGCCAGCAGCTTCCGGCTAGCCGATAGGGAGCAGTTCTTC.

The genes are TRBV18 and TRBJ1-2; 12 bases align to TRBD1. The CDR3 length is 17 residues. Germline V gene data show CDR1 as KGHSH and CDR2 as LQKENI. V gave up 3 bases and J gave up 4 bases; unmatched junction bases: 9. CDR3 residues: CASSPSGTGGAGYGYTF. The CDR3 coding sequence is TGTGCCAGCTCACCTTCCGGGACAGGGGGCGCCGGCTATGGCTACACCTTC.

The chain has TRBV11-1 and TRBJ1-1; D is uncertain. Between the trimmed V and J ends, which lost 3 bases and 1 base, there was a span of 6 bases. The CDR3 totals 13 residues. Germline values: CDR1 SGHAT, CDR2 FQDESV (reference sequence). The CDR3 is CASSFSRNTEAFF. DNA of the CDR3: TGTGCCAGCAGCTTTAGTCGGAACACTGAAGCTTTCTTT.

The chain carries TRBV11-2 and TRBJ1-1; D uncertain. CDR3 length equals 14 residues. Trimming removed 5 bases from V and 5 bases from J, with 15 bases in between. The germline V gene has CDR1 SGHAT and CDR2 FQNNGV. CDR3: CASSITVQSTEAFF. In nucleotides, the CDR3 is TGTGCCAGCAGCATCACCGTTCAGTCTACTGAAGCTTTCTTT.